This T cell receptor (beta chain) was captured in a study of Graves' ophthalmopathy and Graves' hyperthyroidism. This clonotype has ten or more counts. The TCR beta CDR3 regions underwent amplification from RNA transcripts. After a first-round RT-PCR with HTBI primers, a second-round multiplex PCR was run. TCRdb reprocessed the multiplex PCR reads via MiXCR and lists one record per CDR3 protein. The table has about 200,000 distinct CDR3 sequences, roughly 27% seen once. PBMCs were obtained from 9 to 10 ml of fresh peripheral blood. CDR1 is MNHEY and CDR2 is SVGEGT in the germline V gene. The CDR3 loop spans 12 amino acids.

This chain uses TRBV6-2 or TRBV6-3 with TRBJ2-5, with 7 bases lining up with TRBD2. The source of this sequence is a man in his fifties or sixties with Graves' ophthalmopathy. Sequencing was performed on peripheral blood. For the CDR3, the DNA is TGTGCTGCGGGGGAGTACCAAGAGACCCAGTACTTC. Encoded protein: CAAGEYQETQYF.